This T cell receptor beta chain originates from a study of early T cells in non-severe SARS-CoV-2 infection. Across the whole study: Bulk RNA from unsorted whole blood was sequenced; chains were unpaired.

Individual cDNA molecules each received unique molecular identifiers attached to them. From the 5' RACE reads, TCRdb called clonotypes with MiXCR, one entry per CDR3 protein. This sample has 65,000 to 95,000 distinct CDR3 sequences; 5% occur once, and the top ten carry roughly 7.3%. Study-wide results and limits: Sequences matched to VDJdb favored anti-spike CD8 responses, while private and CD4 specificities were missed.

This clonotype showed up many times. Its antigen is unidentified. The TCR comes from an adult who was a healthcare worker with PCR-confirmed SARS-CoV-2 infection or an uninfected control (not recorded which). The specimen was whole blood, collected at baseline.

The CDR3 protein is CASSQTGGPSGNTIYF. Here the CDR3 DNA reads TGTGCCAGCAGCCAGACAGGGGGCCCATCTGGAAACACCATATATTTT. V and J are TRBV6-5 and TRBJ1-3; TRBD1 matches at 10 bases. The germline V gene encodes CDR1 MNHEY and CDR2 SVGAGI. This CDR3 comprises 16 residues. V gave up 6 bases and J gave up 1 base; unmatched junction bases: 6.